The text below deals with one T cell receptor beta chain. These data are taken from a study of neurological immune-mediated disorders. Per sequencing run, 15-18 subjects together gave over 170 million TCR-beta sequences. TCRdb recomputed calls from the 5' RACE reads with MiXCR, one row per CDR3 protein. The sample yields more than 70,000 distinct CDR3 sequences, around a tenth seen once. The CDR3 covers 15 residues. After removal of 4 bases from V and 3 bases from J, the junction contained 6 bases not matched to a gene. Germline assignment: CDR1 SGDLS and CDR2 YYNGEE. This TCR derives from a man aged 35 to 55 in good health. The sequencing sample was made of PBMCs. The chain employs TRBV9 and TRBJ2-1, with 8 bases aligning to TRBD2. This CDR3 reads CASSYSAGGYNEQFF. CDR3 bases: TGTGCCAGCAGCTATAGTGCGGGGGGCTACAATGAGCAGTTCTTC.